These T cell receptor beta chains were read from a single sample in a study of shared clonotypes between healthy human individuals. Produced via immunoSEQ multiplex PCR; TCRdb's table is partial and in-frame only. This table holds about 2.1 million clones, roughly 91% found once. Sequenced sample: naive CD8+ T cells from PBMCs. Source of these receptors: a man aged 18 to 30 in good health. Some clones in this sample may be carry-over from other donors' samples. The CDR3 runs from the conserved cysteine through the conserved F or W. Each record gives: CDR3 length, V gene, J gene, clone size, D gene, CDR3 DNA, CDR3 protein. D genes are given only for firm matches. Clone size is shown for a subset of rows, as once, few, many or a class of expanded clone.

len: 15
v_gene: TRBV5-1
j_gene: TRBJ2-2
abundance: .
d_gene: .
CDR3nt: TGCGCCAGCAGCTCTTACAGGGAGGGCACCGGGGAGCTGTTTTTT
CDR3aa: CASSSYREGTGELFF

len: 15
v_gene: TRBV6-1
j_gene: TRBJ2-1
abundance: .
d_gene: .
CDR3nt: TGTGCCAGCAGCTCGGGGAGAAGGGCCTACAATGAGCAGTTCTTC
CDR3aa: CASSSGRRAYNEQFF

len: 14
v_gene: TRBV9
j_gene: TRBJ2-1
abundance: once
d_gene: TRBD2
CDR3nt: TGTGCCAGCAGCCCCCACGGCGGGGGATATGAGCAGTTCTTC
CDR3aa: CASSPHGGGYEQFF

len: 16
v_gene: TRBV28
j_gene: TRBJ2-3
abundance: .
d_gene: TRBD2
CDR3nt: TGTGCCAGCAGTCTCCTTCTAGCGGGAGCAGGAGATACGCAGTATTTT
CDR3aa: CASSLLLAGAGDTQYF

len: 15
v_gene: TRBV5-1
j_gene: TRBJ2-7
abundance: few
d_gene: TRBD1
CDR3nt: TGCGCCAGCAGCTTGGACAGGGGGCCTTCCTACGAGCAGTACTTC
CDR3aa: CASSLDRGPSYEQYF

len: 12
v_gene: TRBV15
j_gene: TRBJ1-4
abundance: .
d_gene: .
CDR3nt: TGTGCCACCAGCAGAGGGTCCTTGCCTCCGTTTTTT
CDR3aa: CATSRGSLPPFF

len: 15
v_gene: TRBV19
j_gene: TRBJ2-7
abundance: .
d_gene: .
CDR3nt: TGTGCCAGTAGCCCCACGTCGCTCAGCTCCTACGAGCAGTACTTC
CDR3aa: CASSPTSLSSYEQYF

len: 11
v_gene: TRBV4-2
j_gene: TRBJ1-2
abundance: .
d_gene: TRBD1
CDR3nt: TGTGCCAGCGGGACAGTTTATGGCTACACCTTC
CDR3aa: CASGTVYGYTF

len: 14
v_gene: TRBV7-3
j_gene: TRBJ2-3
abundance: .
d_gene: .
CDR3nt: TGTGCCAGCAGCTTAAATCTTCCGCCAGATACGCAGTATTTT
CDR3aa: CASSLNLPPDTQYF

len: 18
v_gene: TRBV15
j_gene: TRBJ2-3
abundance: once
d_gene: TRBD2
CDR3nt: TGTGCCACCAGCAGAGTTATACTAGCGGGAGCCTCCACAGATACGCAGTATTTT
CDR3aa: CATSRVILAGASTDTQYF

len: 13
v_gene: TRBV27
j_gene: TRBJ2-7
abundance: .
d_gene: .
CDR3nt: TGTGCCAGCAGTCTCATCGGCGACTACGAGCAGTACTTC
CDR3aa: CASSLIGDYEQYF

len: 15
v_gene: TRBV27
j_gene: TRBJ2-2
abundance: .
d_gene: .
CDR3nt: TGTGCCAGCAGCCGGAGGGACAAGAACACCGGGGAGCTGTTTTTT
CDR3aa: CASSRRDKNTGELFF

len: 16
v_gene: TRBV4-3
j_gene: TRBJ2-7
abundance: .
d_gene: .
CDR3nt: TGCGCCAGCAGCCAAGATGGCGGTGGTTTCGCTTACGAGCAGTACTTC
CDR3aa: CASSQDGGGFAYEQYF

len: 19
v_gene: TRBV4-3
j_gene: TRBJ2-7
abundance: .
d_gene: .
CDR3nt: TGCGCCAGCGGCTCTTGGGGCAGGGGTTTAGGGAGCAGCTCCTACGAGCAGTACTTC
CDR3aa: CASGSWGRGLGSSSYEQYF

len: 17
v_gene: TRBV11-1
j_gene: TRBJ2-7
abundance: .
d_gene: .
CDR3nt: TGTGCCAGCAGTTTGGTAGACGGCACAGGACTCTCCTACGAGCAGTACTTC
CDR3aa: CASSLVDGTGLSYEQYF

len: 13
v_gene: TRBV9
j_gene: TRBJ2-7
abundance: .
d_gene: .
CDR3nt: TGTGCCAGCAGCGTAGCCGACGGACGCGAGCAGTACTTC
CDR3aa: CASSVADGREQYF

len: 15
v_gene: TRBV5-4
j_gene: TRBJ2-7
abundance: .
d_gene: TRBD2
CDR3nt: TGTGCCAGCAGCCATTGGGTGTACGGGACTAACGAGCAGTACTTC
CDR3aa: CASSHWVYGTNEQYF